This TCR beta chain originates from a study of CD4 and CD8 cells across lung adenocarcinoma regions. The CDR3 covers 17 residues. Germline-derived CDR1 and CDR2 are SGDLS and YYNGEE. Trimming shortened V by 4 bases and J by 5 bases, and 23 bases separated the two germline ends. Samples came from patients with localized non-small cell lung adenocarcinoma. TCRdb reprocessed the PCR reads via MiXCR and lists one record per CDR3 protein. The data hold 20,000 to 25,000 distinct CDR3 sequences, with around 50% observed a single time. Source material: CD8+ T cells from the center of a lung tumor. The sequence was collected from a female donor with lung adenocarcinoma. The CD4 and CD8 labels of this study may be unreliable. The chain couples TRBV9 to TRBJ2-3, with TRBD1 as a possible D gene (5 bases). The CDR3: CASSSPAGYLQGDTQYF. CDR3 DNA: TGTGCCAGCAGCTCCCCGGCAGGGTACTTGCAGGGAGATACGCAGTATTTT.